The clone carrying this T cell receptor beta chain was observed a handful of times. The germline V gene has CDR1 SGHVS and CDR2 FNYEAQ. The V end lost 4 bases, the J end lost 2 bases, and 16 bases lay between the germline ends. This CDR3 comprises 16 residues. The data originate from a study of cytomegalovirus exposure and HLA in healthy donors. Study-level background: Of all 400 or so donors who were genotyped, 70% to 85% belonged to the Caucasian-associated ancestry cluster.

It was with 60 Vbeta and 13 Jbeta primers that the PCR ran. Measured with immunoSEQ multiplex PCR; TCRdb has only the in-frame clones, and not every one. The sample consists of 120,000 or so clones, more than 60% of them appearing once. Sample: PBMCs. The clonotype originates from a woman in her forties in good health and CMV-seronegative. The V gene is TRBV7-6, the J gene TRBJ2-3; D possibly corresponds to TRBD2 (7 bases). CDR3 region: CASSSPGGLDTDTQYF. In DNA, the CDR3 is TGTGCCAGCAGCTCCCCCGGGGGGCTCGACACAGATACGCAGTATTTT.